This T cell receptor beta chain appears in the sequencing data of a study of CD8+ T cells in alopecia areata. Study context: Among treated patients, oral tofacitinib was administered at 5 to 10 mg twice daily. Tofacitinib ran for 6 to 18 months before 6 months off drug. Study-level results: Especially in alopecia totalis/universalis, lesional scalp showed greater clonality than normal scalp did.

In each case, RNA was isolated and then reverse transcribed into cDNA as the sequencing template. Profiled with immunoSEQ multiplex PCR; TCRdb holds only in-frame clones, not every one. The table lists 200,000 or so clones, 55% to 70% of them singletons, with 4.5% to 6% in the top ten. Indicated treatment: oral pan-JAK inhibitor, 5-10 mg twice daily. Remarks on this clone: Its antigen is currently unknown.

V lost 3 bases to trimming and J lost 0 bases, with 24 bases between them. The CDR3 covers 18 residues. Per the germline V gene, CDR1 is GTSNPN and CDR2 is SVGIG (reference sequence). This receptor was taken from a human donor with alopecia areata. The chain couples TRBV30 to TRBJ2-7; D is perhaps TRBD1 (7 bases). Specimen: CD4+ T cells sorted from blood, collected at week 24, from a patient treated with tofacitinib. CDR3 loop: CAWRAGPPTGRLSYEQYF. The CDR3 DNA is TGTGCCTGGAGGGCGGGGCCCCCGACAGGGAGACTCTCCTACGAGCAGTACTTC. The entire variable domain, with the rest obtained from reference TRBV30 and TRBJ2-7, is as follows: SQTIHQWPATLVQPVGSPLSLECTVEGTSNPNLYWYRQAAGRGLQLLFYSVGIGQISSEVPQNLSASRPQDRQFILSSKKLLLSDSGFYLCAWRAGPPTGRLSYEQYFGPGTRLTVT.